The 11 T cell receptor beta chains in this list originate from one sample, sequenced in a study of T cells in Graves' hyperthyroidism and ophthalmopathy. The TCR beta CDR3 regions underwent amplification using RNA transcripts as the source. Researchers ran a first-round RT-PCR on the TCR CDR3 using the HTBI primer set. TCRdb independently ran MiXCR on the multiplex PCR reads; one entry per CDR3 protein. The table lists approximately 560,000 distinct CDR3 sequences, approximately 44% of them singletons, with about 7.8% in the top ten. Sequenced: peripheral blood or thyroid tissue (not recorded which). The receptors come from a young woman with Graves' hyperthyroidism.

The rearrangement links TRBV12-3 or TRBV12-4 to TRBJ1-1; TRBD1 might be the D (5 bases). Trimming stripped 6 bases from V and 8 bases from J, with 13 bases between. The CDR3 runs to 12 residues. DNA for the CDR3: TGTGCCAGCAGGGGAGACAGAGGAGAAGCTTTCTTT. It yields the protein CASRGDRGEAFF.

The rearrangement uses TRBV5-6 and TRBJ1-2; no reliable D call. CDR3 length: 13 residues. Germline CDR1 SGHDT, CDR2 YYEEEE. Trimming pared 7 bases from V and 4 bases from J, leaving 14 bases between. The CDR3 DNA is TGTGCCAGCCGGCGGGGTTCGGGCTATGGCTACACCTTC. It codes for CASRRGSGYGYTF. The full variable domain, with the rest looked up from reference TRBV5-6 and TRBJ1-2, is DAGVTQSPTHLIKTRGQQVTLRCSPKSGHDTVSWYQQALGQGPQFIFQYYEEEERQRGNFPDRFSGHQFPNYSSELNVNALLLGDSALYLCASRRGSGYGYTFGSGTRLTVV.

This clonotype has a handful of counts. This chain's CDR3 is CASSPTAPVRSLNTIYF. The DNA for the CDR3 is TGTGCCAGTAGTCCAACGGCCCCGGTCCGGAGCCTGAACACCATATATTTT. The J gene is TRBJ1-3, the V gene TRBV19; D unclear. Germline V lookup: CDR1 LNHDA, CDR2 SQIVND (reference sequence). The CDR3 length is 17 residues. V lost 5 bases, J lost 7 bases, and 24 bases lay in between. The full variable domain, its missing parts supplied by reference TRBV19 and TRBJ1-3, is DGGITQSPKYLFRKEGQNVTLSCEQNLNHDAMYWYRQDPGQGLRLIYYSQIVNDFQKGDIAEGYSVSREKKESFPLTVTSAQKNPTAFYLCASSPTAPVRSLNTIYFGEGSWLTVV.

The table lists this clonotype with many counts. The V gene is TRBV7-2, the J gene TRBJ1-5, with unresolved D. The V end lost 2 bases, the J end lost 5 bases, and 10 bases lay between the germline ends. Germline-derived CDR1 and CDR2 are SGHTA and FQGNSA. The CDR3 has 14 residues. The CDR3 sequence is CASSLSPPYQPQHF. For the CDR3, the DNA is TGTGCCAGCAGCTTAAGTCCGCCATATCAGCCCCAGCATTTT.

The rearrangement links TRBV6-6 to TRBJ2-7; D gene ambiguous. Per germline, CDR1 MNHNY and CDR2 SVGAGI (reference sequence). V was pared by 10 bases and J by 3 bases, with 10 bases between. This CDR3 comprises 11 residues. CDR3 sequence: CATEKDYEQYF. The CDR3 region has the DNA TGTGCCACCGAAAAAGACTACGAGCAGTACTTC.

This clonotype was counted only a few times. Here the CDR3 reads CASSPSAGEGYEQYF. The CDR3, as DNA: TGCGCCAGCAGCCCCTCGGCAGGGGAAGGCTACGAGCAGTACTTC. The chain recombines TRBV5-1 with TRBJ2-7, with D possibly being TRBD1 (6 bases). From germline, CDR1 is SGHRS and CDR2 YFSETQ. The CDR3 totals 15 residues. V was cut by 4 bases and J by 3 bases, with 17 bases left in between.

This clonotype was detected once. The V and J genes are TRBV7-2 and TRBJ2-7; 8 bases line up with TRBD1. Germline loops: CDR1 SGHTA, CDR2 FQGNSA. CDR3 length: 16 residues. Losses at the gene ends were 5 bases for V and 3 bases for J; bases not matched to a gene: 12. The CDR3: CASSPRGTGSFYEQYF. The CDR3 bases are TGTGCCAGCAGCCCTCGGGGGACAGGATCCTTCTACGAGCAGTACTTC.

The DNA for the CDR3 is TGCAGTGGACAGGCAGCAAATCAGCCCCAGCATTTT. Its translation is CSGQAANQPQHF. This sequence joins TRBV20-1 and TRBJ1-5; D is perhaps TRBD1 (6 bases). Germline CDR1 DFQATT, CDR2 SNEGSKA (reference sequence). The CDR3 contains 12 residues. With 7 bases removed from V and 4 bases from J, the gap between germline ends came to 11 bases.

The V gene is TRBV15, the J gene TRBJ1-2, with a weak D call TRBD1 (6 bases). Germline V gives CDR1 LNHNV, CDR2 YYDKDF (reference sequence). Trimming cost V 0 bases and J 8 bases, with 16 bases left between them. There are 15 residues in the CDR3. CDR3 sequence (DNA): TGTGCCACCAGCAGAGATGGGTGGGGGGCTGAAGGCTACACCTTC. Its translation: CATSRDGWGAEGYTF.

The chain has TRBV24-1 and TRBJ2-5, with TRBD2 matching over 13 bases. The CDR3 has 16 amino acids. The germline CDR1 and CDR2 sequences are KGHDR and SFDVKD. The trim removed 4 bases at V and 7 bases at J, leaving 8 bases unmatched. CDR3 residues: CATSDTGLAGPGTQYF. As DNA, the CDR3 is TGTGCCACCAGTGACACGGGACTAGCGGGACCGGGGACCCAGTACTTC.

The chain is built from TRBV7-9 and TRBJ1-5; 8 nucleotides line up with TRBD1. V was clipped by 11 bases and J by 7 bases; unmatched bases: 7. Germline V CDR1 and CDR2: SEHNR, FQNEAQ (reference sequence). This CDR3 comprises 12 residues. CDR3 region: CAGDGQGQPQHF. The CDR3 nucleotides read TGTGCCGGCGATGGACAGGGCCAGCCCCAGCATTTT.